What follows is one T cell receptor (beta chain) and its context. Its antigen is not identified. At the time of sampling, donors were nominally healthy, though unrecorded immune exposures were likely. Vbeta (60) and Jbeta (13) primers were used in the PCR. Using immunoSEQ multiplex PCR, the repertoire was profiled, and TCRdb retains in-frame clones only, with some absent. The data contain roughly 130,000 clones, around 78% of them singletons. This sample was taken from a study of cytomegalovirus exposure and HLA in healthy donors. General study results and limits: A few CMV-associated chains were confirmed in vitro to be specific for CMV antigens. One variant, a missense change in DCLRE1C, was linked in a later analysis to TCR beta V- and J-gene trimming. The presence/absence work took it that sequencing depth was about the same across donors.

Specimen: PBMCs. The clonotype originates from a woman between 40 and 55 years old in good health and CMV-seronegative.

The CDR3: CASSPRTSGSHEQFF. The CDR3 region has the DNA TGTGCCAGTAGCCCTCGGACTAGCGGGAGCCATGAGCAGTTCTTC. This chain connects TRBV19 to TRBJ2-1; 13 bases agree with TRBD2. V dropped 6 bases and J dropped 8; count of bases not matched to a gene: 7. The CDR3 length is 15 residues. Germline CDR1 reads LNHDA; CDR2 reads SQIVND (reference sequence).